The 3 T cell receptor beta chains given below trace back to one sample, sequenced in a study of breast tumors, draining lymph nodes, adjacent tissues. MiXCR was run by TCRdb on the multiplex PCR reads, yielding one entry per CDR3 protein. The sample holds more than 30,000 distinct CDR3 sequences, roughly 69% seen once. The source material was breast tumor tissue. The receptors were sampled from a female donor with breast cancer. Some clones in this sample may be carry-over from other donors' samples.

This clonotype was seen a handful of times. The chain couples TRBV10-3 to TRBJ2-7; 12 bases are a match to TRBD1. This CDR3 region has 14 residues. The trim removed 10 bases at V and 0 bases at J, leaving 4 bases unmatched. Germline V gene lookup returns CDR1 ENHRY and CDR2 SYGVKD. CDR3 sequence reads: CATGTGGPSYEQYF. DNA for the CDR3: TGTGCCACCGGGACAGGGGGCCCCTCCTACGAGCAGTACTTC.

The chain joins TRBV20-1 to TRBJ1-2, with D unresolved. V lost 3 bases, J lost 3 bases, and 5 bases lay in between. In germline, CDR1 is DFQATT, CDR2 SNEGSKA (reference sequence). The CDR3 sequence is 11 residues long. CDR3 DNA sequence: TGCAGTGCTAGCGGAGACTATGGCTACACCTTC. This codes for CSASGDYGYTF.

There are many counts of this clonotype. The chain joins TRBV12-3 or TRBV12-4 to TRBJ1-1; D unclear. This CDR3 is built from 13 residues. The ends were cut back, 1 base at V and 1 base at J, with 4 bases in the middle. CDR3 in DNA: TGTGCCAGCAGTTTAGGGCAGAACACTGAAGCTTTCTTT. It is translated as CASSLGQNTEAFF.